The source of this TCR beta chain is a study of CXCR3-negative and CXCR3-positive naive CD8 T cells. Notes on the study in general: TRB CDR3s of CXCR3-positive naive cells were more hydrophobic than those of CXCR3-negative naive cells. Comparably high diversity was seen in both naive subsets, and much lower diversity in memory CD8+ cells. Naive cells that were CXCR3-negative or CXCR3-positive used TRBV-TRBJ genes alike, while memory cells diverged.

Triplicate approximately 300,000-cell sorts were made of each CD8+ T cell subset. The CD45RO-CCR7+CD27+CD95- phenotype denoted naive CD8+ T cells. The germline CDR1 and CDR2 sequences are DFQATT and SNEGSKA (reference sequence). The CDR3 spans 15 residues. Of note for this clonotype: The antigen remains undetermined.

The TRB cDNA libraries were prepared by 5' RACE with UMI labels. With the 5' RACE reads reprocessed, TCRdb shows one record per CDR3 protein and no DNA. The specimen's table records around 140,000 distinct CDR3 sequences. The chain joins TRBV20-1 to TRBJ2-7; no DNA is available, so the TRBD2 call from TCRdb remains unchecked. The sample comprised naive CXCR3+ CD8+ T cells from blood. Subset reported: CD45RO-CCR7+CD27+CD95- naive CD8+ T cells expressing CXCR3 (TNR3+). The receptor comes from a human donor in good health. Some clones in this sample may be carry-over from other donors' samples. This chain's CDR3 is CSARVGLSLSYEQYF.